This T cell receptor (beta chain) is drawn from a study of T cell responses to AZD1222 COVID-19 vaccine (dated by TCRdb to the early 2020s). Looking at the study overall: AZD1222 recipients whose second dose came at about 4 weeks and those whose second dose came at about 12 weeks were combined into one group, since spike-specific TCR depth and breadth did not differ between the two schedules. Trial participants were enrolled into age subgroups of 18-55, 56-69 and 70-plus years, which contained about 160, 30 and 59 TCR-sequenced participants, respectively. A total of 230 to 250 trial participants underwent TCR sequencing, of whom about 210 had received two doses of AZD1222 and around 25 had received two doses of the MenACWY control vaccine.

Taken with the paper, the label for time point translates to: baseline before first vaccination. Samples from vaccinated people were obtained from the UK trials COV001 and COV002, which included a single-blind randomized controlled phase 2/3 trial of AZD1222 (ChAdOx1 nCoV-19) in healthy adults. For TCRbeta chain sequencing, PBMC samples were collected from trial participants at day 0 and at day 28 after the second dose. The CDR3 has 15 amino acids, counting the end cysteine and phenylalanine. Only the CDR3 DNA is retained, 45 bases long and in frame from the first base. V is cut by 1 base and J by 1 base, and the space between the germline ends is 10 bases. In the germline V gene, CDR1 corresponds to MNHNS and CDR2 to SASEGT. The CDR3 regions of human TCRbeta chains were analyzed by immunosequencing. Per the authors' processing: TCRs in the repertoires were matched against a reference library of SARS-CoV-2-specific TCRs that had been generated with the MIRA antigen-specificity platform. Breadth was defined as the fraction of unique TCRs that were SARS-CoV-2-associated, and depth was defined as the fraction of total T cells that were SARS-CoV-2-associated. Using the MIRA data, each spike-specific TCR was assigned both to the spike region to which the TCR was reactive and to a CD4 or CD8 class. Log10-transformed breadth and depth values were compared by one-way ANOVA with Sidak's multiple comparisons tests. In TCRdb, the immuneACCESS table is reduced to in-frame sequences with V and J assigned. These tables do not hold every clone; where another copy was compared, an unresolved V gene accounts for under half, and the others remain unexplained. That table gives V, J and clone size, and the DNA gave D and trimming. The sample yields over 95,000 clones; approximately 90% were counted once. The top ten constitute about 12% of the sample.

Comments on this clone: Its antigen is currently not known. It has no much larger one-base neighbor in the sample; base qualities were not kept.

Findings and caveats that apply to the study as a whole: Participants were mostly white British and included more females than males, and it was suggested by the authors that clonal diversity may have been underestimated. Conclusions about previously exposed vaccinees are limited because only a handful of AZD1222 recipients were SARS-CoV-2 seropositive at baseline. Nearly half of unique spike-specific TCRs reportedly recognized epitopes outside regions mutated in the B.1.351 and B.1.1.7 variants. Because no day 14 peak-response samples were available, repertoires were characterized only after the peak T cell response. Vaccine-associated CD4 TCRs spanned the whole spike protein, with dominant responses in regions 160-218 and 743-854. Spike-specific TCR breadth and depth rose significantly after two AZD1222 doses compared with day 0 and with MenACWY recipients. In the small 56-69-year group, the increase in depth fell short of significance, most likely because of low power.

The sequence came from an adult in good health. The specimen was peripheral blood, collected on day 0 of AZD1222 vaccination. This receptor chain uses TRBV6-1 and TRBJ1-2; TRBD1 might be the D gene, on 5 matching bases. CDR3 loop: CASSEGRVNNYGYTF. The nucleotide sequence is TGTGCCAGCAGTGAAGGCAGGGTAAATAACTATGGCTACACCTTC.